The 2 T cell receptor beta chains presented below share a single source sample, sequenced in a study of cytomegalovirus exposure and HLA in healthy donors. The primer mix had 60 Vbeta and 13 Jbeta primers. Sequencing was performed with immunoSEQ multiplex PCR; in TCRdb, only in-frame clones are kept and a portion is missing. Here the sample spans a few hundred thousand clones, 70% to 85% being singletons. Sequencing was performed on PBMCs. These receptors were taken from a woman in her thirties or forties in good health and CMV-seronegative.

The J gene is TRBJ2-2, the V gene TRBV7-9, with 16 nucleotides matching TRBD2. Losses at the gene ends were 5 bases for V and 6 bases for J; bases not matched to a gene: 9. The germline CDR1 and CDR2 sequences are SEHNR and FQNEAQ (reference sequence). The length of the CDR3 is 18 residues. CDR3 DNA sequence: TGTGCCAGCAGCCAAGGGACTAGCGGGGGGGCCAATGCCGGGGAGCTGTTTTTT. The encoded protein is CASSQGTSGGANAGELFF.

This rearrangement joins TRBV5-1 to TRBJ1-1, with 10 nucleotides matching TRBD1. CDR3 size: 16 residues. The junction had 10 bases not matched to a gene; V was cut back by 4 bases and J by 4 bases. Germline V gene data show CDR1 as SGHRS and CDR2 as YFSETQ. CDR3 sequence (DNA): TGCGCCAGCAGCCGGGACAGGGGTTCCGCGGGCACTGAAGCTTTCTTT. Amino acid sequence: CASSRDRGSAGTEAFF.